This TCR beta chain was recovered during a study of T-cell reconstitution after alpha-beta-depleted transplantation in children. The study, taken as a whole, reports: Approximately two months post-transplant, alpha-beta T cells reportedly originated from several hundred expanded graft clones. It was newly produced T cells that mostly accounted for T-cell counts and diversity one year after transplant. Some patients' high day-60 TCRbeta diversity was traced to surviving recipient T cells and thymic progenitors.

This clonotype was counted many times. Antigen unknown. The TCRbeta library incorporated unique molecular identifiers. TCRdb fed the PCR reads into MiXCR, producing one record per CDR3 protein. In the table there are 500,000 to 650,000 distinct CDR3 sequences, under 15% of which are singletons. The V end lost 7 bases, the J end lost 7 bases, and 16 bases lay between the germline ends. The CDR3 contains 12 residues. The germline gives CDR1 SQVTM, CDR2 ANQGSEA. The clonotype comes from a male patient aged 10 to 17 who had a stem cell transplant for acute myeloid leukemia, so the T cells may come from the graft donor. This chain joins TRBV29-1 and TRBJ1-2, with D maybe TRBD1 (5 bases). This specimen was PBMCs, mostly from graft donor cells, taken 360 days after TCRalphabeta/CD19-depleted stem cell transplant. The CDR3 DNA reads as TGCAGCGGCGACCCAGGGATTTCTGGCTACACCTTC. This sequence encodes CSGDPGISGYTF.